This TCR beta chain emerged from a study of cytomegalovirus exposure and HLA in healthy donors. General study points: The authors excluded some V segments, including TRBV6-2 and TRBV6-3, as indistinguishable. Later analysis revealed greater clonal expansion in HLA-associated TCR beta chains than in equally common others.

The study ran its PCR with 60 Vbeta and 13 Jbeta primers. Study processing details: Approximately 11 million of the about 80 million unique TCR beta chains counted in a later analysis were shared. Sequencing was performed with immunoSEQ multiplex PCR; in TCRdb, only in-frame clones are kept and a portion is missing. The V and J calls and clone size are taken from that table; D and trimming were inferred from the DNA. The sample consists of tens of thousands of clones, around 70% of them appearing once. Germline V CDR1 and CDR2: SQVTM, ANQGSEA. The CDR3 contains 14 residues. V was clipped by 3 bases and J by 6 bases; unmatched bases: 8. A word on this clone: As yet, its antigen is unknown.

The rearrangement uses TRBV29-1 and TRBJ1-2; 9 nucleotides agree with TRBD1. The receptor was isolated from a woman aged 45-59 years in good health and CMV-seronegative. Sequencing was performed on PBMCs. The DNA of the CDR3 is TGCAGCGTTGAGAAAGGGACAGGGAATAATGGCTACACCTTC. Translated: CSVEKGTGNNGYTF.